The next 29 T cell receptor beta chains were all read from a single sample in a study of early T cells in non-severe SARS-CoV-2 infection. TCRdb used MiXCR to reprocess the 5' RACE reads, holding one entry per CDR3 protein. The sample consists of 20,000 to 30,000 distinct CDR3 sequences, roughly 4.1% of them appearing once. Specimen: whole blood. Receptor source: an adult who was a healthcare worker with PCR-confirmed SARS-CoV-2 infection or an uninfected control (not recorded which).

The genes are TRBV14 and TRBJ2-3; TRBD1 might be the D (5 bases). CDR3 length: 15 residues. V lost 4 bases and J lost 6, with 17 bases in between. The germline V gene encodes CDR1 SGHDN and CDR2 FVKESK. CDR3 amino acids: CASSRAVGVSDTQYF. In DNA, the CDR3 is TGTGCCAGCAGCCGGGCGGTAGGGGTGTCGGATACGCAGTATTTT.

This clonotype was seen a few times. The CDR3, as DNA: TGCGCCAGCAGTGAGTCGTTTAAGTTCACAGATACGCAGTATTTT. Translated, it gives CASSESFKFTDTQYF. V and J are TRBV10-1 and TRBJ2-3, with D unresolved. Germline CDR1 is WNHNN and CDR2 is SYGVQD (reference sequence). There are 15 residues in the CDR3. V was cut by 0 bases and J by 2 bases, with 9 bases left in between.

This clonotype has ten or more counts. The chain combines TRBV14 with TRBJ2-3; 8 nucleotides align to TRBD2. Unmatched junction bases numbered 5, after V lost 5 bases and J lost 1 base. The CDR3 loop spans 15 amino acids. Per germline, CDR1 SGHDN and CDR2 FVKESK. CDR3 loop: CASSFTSGRTDTQYF. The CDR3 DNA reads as TGTGCCAGCAGCTTCACTAGCGGCCGCACAGATACGCAGTATTTT.

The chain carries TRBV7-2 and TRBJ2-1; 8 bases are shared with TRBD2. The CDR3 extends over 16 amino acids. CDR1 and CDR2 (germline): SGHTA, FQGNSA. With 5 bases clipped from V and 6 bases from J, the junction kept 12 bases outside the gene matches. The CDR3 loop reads CASSHPGLENPNEQFF. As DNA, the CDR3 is TGTGCCAGCAGCCATCCGGGACTAGAGAATCCCAATGAGCAGTTCTTC.

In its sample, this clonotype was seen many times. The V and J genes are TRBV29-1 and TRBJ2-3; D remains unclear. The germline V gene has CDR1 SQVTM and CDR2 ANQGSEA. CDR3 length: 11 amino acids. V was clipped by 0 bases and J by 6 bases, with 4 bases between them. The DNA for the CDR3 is TGCAGCGTTGAAGATATCGATACGCAGTATTTT. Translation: CSVEDIDTQYF.

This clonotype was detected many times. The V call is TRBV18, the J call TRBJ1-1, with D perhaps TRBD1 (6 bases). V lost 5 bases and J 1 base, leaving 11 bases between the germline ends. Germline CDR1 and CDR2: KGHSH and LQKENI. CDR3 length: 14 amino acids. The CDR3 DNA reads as TGTGCCAGCTCAAGGGACACCGGGAACACTGAAGCTTTCTTT. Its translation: CASSRDTGNTEAFF. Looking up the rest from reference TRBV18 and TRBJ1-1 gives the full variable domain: NAGVMQNPRHLVRRRGQEARLRCSPMKGHSHVYWYRQLPEEGLKFMVYLQKENIIDESGMPKERFSAEFPKEGPSILRIQQVVRGDSAAYFCASSRDTGNTEAFFGQGTRLTVV.

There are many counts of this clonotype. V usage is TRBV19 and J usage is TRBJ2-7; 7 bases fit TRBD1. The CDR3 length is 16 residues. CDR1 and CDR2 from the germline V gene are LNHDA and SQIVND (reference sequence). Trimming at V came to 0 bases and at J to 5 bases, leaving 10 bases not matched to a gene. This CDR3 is CASSIDGDSPNHEQYF. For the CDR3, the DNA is TGTGCCAGTAGTATAGATGGGGACAGTCCGAACCACGAGCAGTACTTC.

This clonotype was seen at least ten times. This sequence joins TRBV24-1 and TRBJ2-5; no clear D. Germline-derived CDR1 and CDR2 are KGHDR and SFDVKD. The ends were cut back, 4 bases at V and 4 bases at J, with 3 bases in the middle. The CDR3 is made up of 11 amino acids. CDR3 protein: CATSEGETQYF. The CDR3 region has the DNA TGTGCCACCAGTGAAGGAGAGACCCAGTACTTC.

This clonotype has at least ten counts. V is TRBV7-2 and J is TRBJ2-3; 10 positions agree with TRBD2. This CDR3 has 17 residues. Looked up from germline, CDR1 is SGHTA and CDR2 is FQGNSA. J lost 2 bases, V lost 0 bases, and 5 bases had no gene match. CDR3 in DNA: TGTGCCAGCAGCTTAGCTAGCGGGAGGACCTTCACAGATACGCAGTATTTT. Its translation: CASSLASGRTFTDTQYF. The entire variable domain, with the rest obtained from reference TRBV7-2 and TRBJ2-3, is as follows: GAGVSQSPSNKVTEKGKDVELRCDPISGHTALYWYRQSLGQGLEFLIYFQGNSAPDKSGLPSDRFSAERTGGSVSTLTIQRTQQEDSAVYLCASSLASGRTFTDTQYFGPGTRLTVL.

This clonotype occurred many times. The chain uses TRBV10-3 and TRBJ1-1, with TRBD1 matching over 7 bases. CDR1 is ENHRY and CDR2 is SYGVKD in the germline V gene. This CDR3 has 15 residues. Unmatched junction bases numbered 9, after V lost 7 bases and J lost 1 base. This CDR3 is CAIITKTGRNTEAFF. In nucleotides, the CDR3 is TGTGCCATCATTACCAAGACAGGGAGGAACACTGAAGCTTTCTTT.

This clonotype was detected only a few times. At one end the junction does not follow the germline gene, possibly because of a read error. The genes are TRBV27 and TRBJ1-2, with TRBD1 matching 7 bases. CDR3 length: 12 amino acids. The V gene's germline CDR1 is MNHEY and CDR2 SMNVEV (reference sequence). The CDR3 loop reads CASSEGQRAAHF. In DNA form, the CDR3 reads TGTGCCAGCAGCGAGGGACAGCGGGCAGCACACTTC.

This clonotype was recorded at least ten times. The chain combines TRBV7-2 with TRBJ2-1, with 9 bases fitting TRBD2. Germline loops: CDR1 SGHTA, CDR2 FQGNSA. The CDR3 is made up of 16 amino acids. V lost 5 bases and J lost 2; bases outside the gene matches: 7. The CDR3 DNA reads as TGTGCCAGCAGCCGTAGCGGGAGCGTCACCTACAATGAGCAGTTCTTC. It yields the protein CASSRSGSVTYNEQFF.

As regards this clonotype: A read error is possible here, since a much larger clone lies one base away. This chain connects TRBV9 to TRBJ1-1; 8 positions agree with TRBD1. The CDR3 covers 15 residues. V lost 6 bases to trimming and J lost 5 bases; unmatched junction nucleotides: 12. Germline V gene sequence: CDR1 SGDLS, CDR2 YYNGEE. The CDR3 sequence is CASNAGWTGNTEAFF. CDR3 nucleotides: TGTGCCAGCAACGCGGGGTGGACAGGGAATACTGAAGCTTTCTTT.

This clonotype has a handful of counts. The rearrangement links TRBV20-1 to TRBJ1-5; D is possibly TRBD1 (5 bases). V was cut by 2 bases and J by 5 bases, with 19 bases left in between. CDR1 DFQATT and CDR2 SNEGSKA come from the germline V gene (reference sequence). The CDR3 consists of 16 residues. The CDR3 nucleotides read TGCAGTGCTAGACCCCTAGTGGGGCGCTATTATCAGCCCCAGCATTTT. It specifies CSARPLVGRYYQPQHF.

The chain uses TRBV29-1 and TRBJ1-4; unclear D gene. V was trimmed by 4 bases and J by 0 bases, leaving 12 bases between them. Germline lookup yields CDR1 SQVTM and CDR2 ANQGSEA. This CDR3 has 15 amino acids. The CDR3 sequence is CSVVGPKATNEKLFF. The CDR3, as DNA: TGCAGCGTTGTAGGACCTAAAGCAACTAATGAAAAACTGTTTTTT.

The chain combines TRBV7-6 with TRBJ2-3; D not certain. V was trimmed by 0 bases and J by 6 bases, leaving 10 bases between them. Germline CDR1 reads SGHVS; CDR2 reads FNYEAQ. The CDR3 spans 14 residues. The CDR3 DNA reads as TGTGCCAGCAGCTTAGCCTCTCCCCCCGATACGCAGTATTTT. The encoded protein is CASSLASPPDTQYF.

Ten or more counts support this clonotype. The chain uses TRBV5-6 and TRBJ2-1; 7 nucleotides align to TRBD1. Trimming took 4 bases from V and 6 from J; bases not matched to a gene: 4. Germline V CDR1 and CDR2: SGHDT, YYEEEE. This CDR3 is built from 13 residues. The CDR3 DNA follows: TGTGCCAGCAGCAAAGGGGGCCCCAATGAGCAGTTCTTC. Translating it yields CASSKGGPNEQFF. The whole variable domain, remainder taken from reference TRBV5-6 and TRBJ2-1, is DAGVTQSPTHLIKTRGQQVTLRCSPKSGHDTVSWYQQALGQGPQFIFQYYEEEERQRGNFPDRFSGHQFPNYSSELNVNALLLGDSALYLCASSKGGPNEQFFGPGTRLTVL.

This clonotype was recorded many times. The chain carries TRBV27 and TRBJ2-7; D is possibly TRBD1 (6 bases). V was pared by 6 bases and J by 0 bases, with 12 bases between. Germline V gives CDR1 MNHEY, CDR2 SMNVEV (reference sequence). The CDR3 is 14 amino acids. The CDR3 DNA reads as TGTGCCAGCAGCCGCCGGGACATCTCCTACGAGCAGTACTTC. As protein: CASSRRDISYEQYF.

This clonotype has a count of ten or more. This chain's CDR3 is CASSYARETGELFF. The CDR3 nucleotides are TGTGCCAGCAGCTACGCCAGGGAAACCGGGGAGCTGTTTTTT. V gene TRBV7-3 combines with J gene TRBJ2-2; D perhaps matches TRBD1 (5 bases). Trimming pared 4 bases from V and 5 bases from J, leaving 11 bases between. Germline loops: CDR1 SGHTA, CDR2 FQGTGA. CDR3 length: 14 amino acids.

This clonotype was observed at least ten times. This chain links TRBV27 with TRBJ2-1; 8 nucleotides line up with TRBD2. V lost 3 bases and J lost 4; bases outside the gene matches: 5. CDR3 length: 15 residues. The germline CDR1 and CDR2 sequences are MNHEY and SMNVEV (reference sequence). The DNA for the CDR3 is TGTGCCAGCAGTTTCTTCGGGACTAGGTACAATGAGCAGTTCTTC. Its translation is CASSFFGTRYNEQFF.

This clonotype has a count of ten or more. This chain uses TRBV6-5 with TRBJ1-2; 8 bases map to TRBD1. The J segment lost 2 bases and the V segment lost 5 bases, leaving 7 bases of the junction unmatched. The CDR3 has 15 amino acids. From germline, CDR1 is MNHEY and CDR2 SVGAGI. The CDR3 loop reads CASSTQGAGNYGYTF. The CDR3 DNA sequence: TGTGCCAGCAGTACCCAGGGGGCGGGCAACTATGGCTACACCTTC.

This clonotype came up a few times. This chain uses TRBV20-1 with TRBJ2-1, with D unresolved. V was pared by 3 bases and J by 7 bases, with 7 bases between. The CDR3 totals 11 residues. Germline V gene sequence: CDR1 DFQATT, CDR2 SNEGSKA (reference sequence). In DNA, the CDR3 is TGCAGTGCTAGCGACAATAATGAGCAGTTCTTC. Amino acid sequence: CSASDNNEQFF.

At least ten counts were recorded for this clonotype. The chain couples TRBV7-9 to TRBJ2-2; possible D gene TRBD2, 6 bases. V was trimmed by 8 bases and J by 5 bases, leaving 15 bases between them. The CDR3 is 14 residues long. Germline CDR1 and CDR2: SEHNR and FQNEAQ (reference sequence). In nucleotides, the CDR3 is TGTGCCAGCGACGGGGGATTTGTGACCGGGGAGCTGTTTTTT. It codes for CASDGGFVTGELFF.

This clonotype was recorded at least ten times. CDR3 coding DNA: TGTGCCAGCAGCCTCCAAGCGGGAGGGGATACCGGGGAGCTGTTTTTT. It is translated as CASSLQAGGDTGELFF. The chain is built from TRBV4-2 and TRBJ2-2; the match to TRBD2 covers 10 bases. Germline assignment: CDR1 LGHNA and CDR2 YNFKEQ. The CDR3 consists of 16 residues. J lost 5 bases, V lost 4 bases, and 7 bases had no gene match.

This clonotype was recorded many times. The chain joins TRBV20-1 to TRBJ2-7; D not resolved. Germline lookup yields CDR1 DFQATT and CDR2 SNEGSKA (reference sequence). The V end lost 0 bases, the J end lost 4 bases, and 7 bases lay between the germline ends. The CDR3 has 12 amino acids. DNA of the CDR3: TGCAGTGCTAGAGATCGGGCATACGAGCAGTACTTC. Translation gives CSARDRAYEQYF.

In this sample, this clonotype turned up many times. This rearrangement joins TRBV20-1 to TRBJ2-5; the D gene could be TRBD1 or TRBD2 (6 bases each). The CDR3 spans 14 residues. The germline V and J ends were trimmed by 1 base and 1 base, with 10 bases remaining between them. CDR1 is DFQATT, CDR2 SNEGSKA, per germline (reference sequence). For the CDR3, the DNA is TGCAGTGCTAGAGTCGGGGGCCCCCAAGAGACCCAGTACTTC. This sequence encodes CSARVGGPQETQYF.

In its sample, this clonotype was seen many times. The CDR3 nucleotides are TGTGCCAGCAGCCCCATCAGGGGCGATTACGAGCAGTACTTC. It is translated as CASSPIRGDYEQYF. V is TRBV7-9 and J is TRBJ2-7, with D possibly being TRBD1 (6 bases). The CDR3 contains 14 residues. Trimming removed 5 bases at V and 4 bases at J, with 15 bases between. Germline lookup yields CDR1 SEHNR and CDR2 FQNEAQ (reference sequence). The entire variable domain, with the rest obtained from reference TRBV7-9 and TRBJ2-7, is as follows: DTGVSQNPRHKITKRGQNVTFRCDPISEHNRLYWYRQTLGQGPEFLTYFQNEAQLEKSRLLSDRFSAERPKGSFSTLEIQRTEQGDSAMYLCASSPIRGDYEQYFGPGTRLTVT.

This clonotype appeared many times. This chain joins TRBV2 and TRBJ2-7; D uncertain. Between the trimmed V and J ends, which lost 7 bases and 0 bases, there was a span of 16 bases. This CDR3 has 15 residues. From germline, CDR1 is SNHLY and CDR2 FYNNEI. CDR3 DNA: TGTGCCAGCATTCGAGACCCGAAAGGCTCCTACGAGCAGTACTTC. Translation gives CASIRDPKGSYEQYF.

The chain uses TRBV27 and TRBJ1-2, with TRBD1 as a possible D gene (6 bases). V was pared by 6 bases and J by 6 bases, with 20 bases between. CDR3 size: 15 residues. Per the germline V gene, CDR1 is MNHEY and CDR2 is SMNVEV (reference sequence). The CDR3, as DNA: TGTGCCAGCAGGTCTTTCGGGGGGCGCCGGGATGGCTACACCTTC. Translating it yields CASRSFGGRRDGYTF.